Each of the 6 T cell receptor beta chains below was sequenced from the same sample in a study of blood T cell repertoires in COVID-19. Some clones are missing from TCRdb's copy, which holds only in-frame ones; the method was immunoSEQ multiplex PCR. The sample consists of some 60,000 clones, approximately 83% of them appearing once. Sequencing used peripheral blood. The receptors stem from a man aged 50 or older with COVID-19, enrolled during active disease.

The chain links TRBV28 to TRBJ2-7, with D possibly matching TRBD1 (7 bases). With 4 bases removed from V and 2 bases from J, the gap between germline ends came to 24 bases. The germline V gene encodes CDR1 MDHEN and CDR2 SYDVKM. This CDR3 has 18 residues. The CDR3 loop is CASSSRGRRGASAYEQYF. CDR3 bases: TGTGCCAGCAGTTCCCGCGGGCGCAGGGGGGCTAGCGCCTACGAGCAGTACTTC.

The chain recombines TRBV28 with TRBJ1-6; 8 nucleotides line up with TRBD1. The CDR3 consists of 16 residues. CDR1 is MDHEN, CDR2 SYDVKM, per germline. The J segment lost 4 bases and the V segment lost 4 bases, leaving 6 bases of the junction unmatched. CDR3 in amino acids: CASSWDRSPYNSPLHF. The CDR3 DNA sequence: TGTGCCAGCAGTTGGGACAGGTCCCCTTATAATTCACCCCTCCACTTT.

This chain uses TRBV3-1 (or the pseudogene TRBV3-2) with TRBJ2-3; possible D gene TRBD2, 5 bases. Deletions cut 5 bases from V and 3 bases from J, with 12 bases between. Germline assignment: CDR1 LGHDT and CDR2 YNNKEL (reference sequence). The CDR3 is 14 residues long. CDR3 loop: CASSVLRATDTQYF. DNA for the CDR3: TGTGCCAGCAGCGTTCTGAGGGCGACAGATACGCAGTATTTT.

The V and J genes are TRBV28 and TRBJ2-7; perhaps TRBD1 as D (6 bases). V lost 6 bases to trimming and J lost 0 bases, with 15 bases between them. The CDR3 length is 15 residues. Germline V gene sequence: CDR1 MDHEN, CDR2 SYDVKM. CDR3: CASSLQGHFSYEQYF. CDR3 DNA: TGTGCCAGCAGCCTACAGGGACATTTCTCCTACGAGCAGTACTTC.

The chain is built from TRBV9 and TRBJ1-2; 8 nucleotides align to TRBD1. The CDR3 has 13 amino acids. V gave up 4 bases and J gave up 4 bases; unmatched junction bases: 3. In germline, CDR1 is SGDLS, CDR2 YYNGEE. Here the CDR3 DNA reads TGTGCCAGCAGCTATACAGGGGGCTATGGCTACACCTTC. As protein: CASSYTGGYGYTF. The entire variable domain, with the rest obtained from reference TRBV9 and TRBJ1-2, is as follows: DSGVTQTPKHLITATGQRVTLRCSPRSGDLSVYWYQQSLDQGLQFLIQYYNGEERAKGNILERFSAQQFPDLHSELNLSSLELGDSALYFCASSYTGGYGYTFGSGTRLTVV.

V and J are TRBV2 and TRBJ2-3; 9 bases align to TRBD1. The germline CDR1 and CDR2 sequences are SNHLY and FYNNEI. The V gene end was trimmed by 5 bases and the J gene end by 3 bases; junction bases not matched to a gene: 6. CDR3 size: 15 residues. The CDR3 loop is CASSSDRGGTDTQYF. The CDR3 DNA follows: TGTGCCAGCAGTTCGGACAGGGGAGGGACAGATACGCAGTATTTT.